These 23 T cell receptor beta chains originate from one sample sequenced in a study of CD8+ T cells in alopecia areata. The treatment is: oral pan-JAK inhibitor, 5-10 mg twice daily. Sequencing relied on a cDNA template that was reverse transcribed from extracted RNA. The repertoire was sequenced with immunoSEQ multiplex PCR; TCRdb's copy has only in-frame clones and lacks some. Of over 150,000 clones detected, around half appear once; the ten largest clones hold under 14%. The sequencing here drew on CD8+ T cells sorted from blood, taken at week 24, from a patient treated with tofacitinib. The receptors stem from a human donor with alopecia areata.

The chain recombines TRBV7-9 with TRBJ2-1, with D perhaps given as TRBD1 or TRBD2 (6 bases each). The CDR3 loop spans 12 amino acids. V lost 6 bases to trimming and J lost 10 bases, with 13 bases between them. Germline V gene sequence: CDR1 SEHNR, CDR2 FQNEAQ (reference sequence). Written as DNA, the CDR3 is TGTGCCAGCAGTTATGGGGGGACAGAGCAGTTCTTC. It translates to CASSYGGTEQFF.

This sequence joins TRBV7-6 and TRBJ1-1; no clear D. CDR1 is SGHVS and CDR2 is FNYEAQ in the germline V gene. This CDR3 has 13 amino acids. V was pared by 3 bases and J by 5 bases, with 10 bases between. The CDR3 loop is CASSFTERTEAFF. DNA of the CDR3: TGTGCCAGCAGCTTTACCGAGAGAACTGAAGCTTTCTTT.

Here the CDR3 reads CASSRQTGENTEAFF. CDR3 coding DNA: TGTGCCAGCAGCCGACAAACAGGGGAGAACACTGAAGCTTTCTTT. The rearrangement links TRBV7-3 to TRBJ1-1; 7 bases line up with TRBD1. The germline gives CDR1 SGHTA, CDR2 FQGTGA. V trimming: 5 bases; J trimming: 1 base; junction bases outside the gene matches: 7. This CDR3 region has 15 residues.

This clone was seen a few times. The chain carries TRBV6-5 and TRBJ1-6, with D unresolved. CDR1 and CDR2 (germline): MNHEY, SVGAGI. This CDR3 has 13 residues. Trimming pared 2 bases from V and 6 bases from J, leaving 5 bases between. CDR3 residues: CASSYNLNSPLHF. CDR3 sequence (DNA): TGTGCCAGCAGTTACAACCTTAATTCACCCCTCCACTTT.

The chain is built from TRBV10-3 and TRBJ2-3; TRBD1 agrees at 7 bases. After removal of 3 bases from V and 4 bases from J, the junction contained 7 bases not matched to a gene. Germline values: CDR1 ENHRY, CDR2 SYGVKD. The CDR3 spans 15 residues. CDR3 nucleotides: TGTGCCATCAGTGAATACGCCGGGACAGCAGATACGCAGTATTTT. Translation gives CAISEYAGTADTQYF.

This clone was observed a single time. The CDR3 DNA follows: TGTGCCAGCAGTGACGGGACTAGCGGGATATACGAGCAGTACTTC. The encoded protein is CASSDGTSGIYEQYF. The rearrangement joins TRBV2 to TRBJ2-7, with 13 bases matching TRBD2. CDR3 size: 15 residues. V gave up 3 bases and J gave up 4 bases; unmatched junction bases: 3. Germline V CDR1 and CDR2: SNHLY, FYNNEI.

This sequence joins TRBV6-5 and TRBJ2-6, with D perhaps matching TRBD1 or TRBD2 (5 bases each). V was clipped by 2 bases and J by 3 bases, with 11 bases between them. From germline, CDR1 is MNHEY and CDR2 SVGAGI. The CDR3 consists of 16 residues. In DNA, the CDR3 is TGTGCCAGCAGTTACGGTTCAGGGAGTGGGGCCAACGTCCTGACTTTC. As protein: CASSYGSGSGANVLTF.

This clone came up a few times. This rearrangement joins TRBV6-6 to TRBJ1-4; D not certain. The CDR3 spans 14 residues. Between the trimmed V and J ends, which lost 4 bases and 5 bases, there was a span of 11 bases. Germline CDR1 reads MNHNY; CDR2 reads SVGAGI (reference sequence). The CDR3, as DNA: TGTGCCAGCAGTTCTGAGAGGAGAAATGAAAAACTGTTTTTT. It specifies CASSSERRNEKLFF.

V usage is TRBV7-6 and J usage is TRBJ1-5; 7 bases fit TRBD1. The trim removed 4 bases at V and 5 bases at J, leaving 2 bases unmatched. The CDR3 totals 13 residues. The germline CDR1 and CDR2 sequences are SGHVS and FNYEAQ. The CDR3 bases are TGTGCCAGCAGCTCGGGACAGTATCAGCCCCAGCATTTT. Translated: CASSSGQYQPQHF.

The chain has TRBV4-1 and TRBJ2-7; D gene unclear. V shed 0 bases and J shed 4 bases, with 7 bases lying between them. From germline, CDR1 is MGHRA and CDR2 YSYEKL. The CDR3 contains 13 residues. CDR3 DNA sequence: TGCGCCAGCAGCCAAGAATCCGAATACGAGCAGTACTTC. Translated: CASSQESEYEQYF.

J is TRBJ1-1 and V is TRBV6-6; a possible D gene is TRBD1 (5 bases). The CDR3 has 14 residues. Germline CDR1 and CDR2: MNHNY and SVGAGI (reference sequence). V dropped 10 bases and J dropped 0 bases, with 15 bases sitting between them. The CDR3 here is CAIAQELMNTEAFF. The CDR3 bases are TGTGCCATAGCACAGGAGCTCATGAACACTGAAGCTTTCTTT.

In its sample, this clone was seen a few times. The rearrangement uses TRBV30 and TRBJ2-3; maybe TRBD2 (7 bases). The V gene lost 1 base and the J gene lost 6 bases, with 20 bases spanning the gap. The CDR3 length is 16 residues. CDR1 and CDR2 from the germline V gene are GTSNPN and SVGIG (reference sequence). Here the CDR3 reads CAWSGGAGAYADTQYF. CDR3 DNA: TGTGCCTGGAGTGGTGGGGCGGGGGCCTACGCCGATACGCAGTATTTT.

The chain joins TRBV15 to TRBJ1-6; D gene ambiguous. The CDR3 contains 17 residues. Per the germline V gene, CDR1 is LNHNV and CDR2 is YYDKDF (reference sequence). V was shortened by 0 bases and J by 6 bases, with 15 bases between the two germline ends. The CDR3 bases are TGTGCCACCAGCAGAGATAGAGCCAGCACTCTTAATTCACCCCTCCACTTT. Protein sequence: CATSRDRASTLNSPLHF.

This clone was detected a few times. V is TRBV29-1 and J is TRBJ1-1; D might be TRBD1 (5 bases). This CDR3 spans 13 amino acids. The V gene's germline CDR1 is SQVTM and CDR2 ANQGSEA. Between the trimmed V and J ends, which lost 0 bases and 3 bases, there was a span of 8 bases. The CDR3 protein is CSVEDAGDTEAFF. The CDR3 nucleotides are TGCAGCGTTGAAGACGCGGGGGACACTGAAGCTTTCTTT.

The chain carries TRBV29-1 and TRBJ1-1; D gene ambiguous. The ends were cut back, 7 bases at V and 3 bases at J, with 15 bases in the middle. Germline CDR1 and CDR2: SQVTM and ANQGSEA. The CDR3 totals 13 residues. This chain's CDR3 is CSAGEEEDTEAFF. In nucleotides, the CDR3 is TGCAGCGCTGGGGAGGAAGAGGACACTGAAGCTTTCTTT.

This clone was seen only a few times. The J gene is TRBJ2-1, the V gene TRBV7-9; maybe TRBD1 (5 bases). Trimming took off 6 bases at V and 6 bases at J, with 9 bases between the two ends. Germline V gene sequence: CDR1 SEHNR, CDR2 FQNEAQ (reference sequence). This CDR3 has 12 amino acids. The CDR3 spells CASRRQSNEQFF. CDR3 nucleotide sequence: TGTGCCAGCAGACGACAGAGCAATGAGCAGTTCTTC. The full variable domain, in which reference TRBV7-9 and TRBJ2-1 provide the parts outside the CDR3, is DTGVSQNPRHKITKRGQNVTFRCDPISEHNRLYWYRQTLGQGPEFLTYFQNEAQLEKSRLLSDRFSAERPKGSFSTLEIQRTEQGDSAMYLCASRRQSNEQFFGPGTRLTVL.

V is TRBV30 and J is TRBJ1-5; tentatively, D is TRBD1 (5 bases). The CDR3 runs 15 residues. CDR1 is GTSNPN and CDR2 is SVGIG in the germline V gene (reference sequence). V lost 0 bases and J lost 2, with 11 bases in between. The CDR3 loop reads CAWSVGTARNQPQHF. The CDR3 DNA is TGTGCCTGGAGTGTAGGGACGGCTCGCAATCAGCCCCAGCATTTT.

This sequence joins TRBV6-6 and TRBJ1-1; D ambiguous. The CDR3 totals 16 residues. The germline CDR1 and CDR2 sequences are MNHNY and SVGAGI (reference sequence). The ends were cut back, 4 bases at V and 4 bases at J, with 19 bases in the middle. This chain's CDR3 is CASSWGGSETFTEAFF. The CDR3 DNA sequence: TGTGCCAGCAGTTGGGGAGGGTCCGAGACCTTCACTGAAGCTTTCTTT.

There are a few counts of this clone. The chain carries TRBV4-3 and TRBJ2-1; the D gene is possibly TRBD2 (6 bases). Germline CDR1 and CDR2: LGHNA and YSLEER. V lost 1 base to trimming and J lost 5 bases, with 15 bases between them. CDR3 length equals 16 residues. The CDR3 nucleotides read TGCGCCAGCAGCCAAGGAGCGATGGGGGGTAACAATGAGCAGTTCTTC. Protein sequence: CASSQGAMGGNNEQFF.

The chain is built from TRBV28 and TRBJ2-1; D perhaps matches TRBD1 (6 bases). V was pared by 10 bases and J by 5 bases, with 18 bases between. Germline values: CDR1 MDHEN, CDR2 SYDVKM. This CDR3 spans 14 amino acids. The CDR3 sequence: CATADSRGNNEQFF. CDR3 sequence (DNA): TGTGCCACCGCGGACAGTAGAGGAAACAATGAGCAGTTCTTC.

This chain uses TRBV4-1 with TRBJ1-2, with TRBD1 matching over 8 bases. Germline CDR1 and CDR2: MGHRA and YSYEKL. The V gene end was trimmed by 3 bases and the J gene end by 3 bases; junction bases not matched to a gene: 0. The CDR3 contains 13 residues. The CDR3 DNA is TGCGCCAGCAGCCAGGACAGGGACTATGGCTACACCTTC. Its protein product is CASSQDRDYGYTF.

The V call is TRBV20-1, the J call TRBJ1-1; no clear D. Trimming removed 6 bases at V and 7 bases at J, with 12 bases between. The CDR3 sequence is 11 residues long. Per germline, CDR1 DFQATT and CDR2 SNEGSKA (reference sequence). CDR3 region: CSASDIFEAFF. CDR3 nucleotide sequence: TGCAGTGCCAGTGACATTTTTGAAGCTTTCTTT.

This clone was counted a single time. The chain combines TRBV30 with TRBJ1-1; D is possibly TRBD1 (6 bases). CDR1 is GTSNPN, CDR2 SVGIG, per germline (reference sequence). This CDR3 is 15 amino acids long. This CDR3 reads CAFVGAATVNTEAFF. CDR3 sequence (DNA): TGTGCTTTTGTGGGGGCAGCGACCGTGAACACTGAAGCTTTCTTT. Full variable domain (rest looked up from reference TRBV30 and TRBJ1-1): SQTIHQWPATLVQPVGSPLSLECTVEGTSNPNLYWYRQAAGRGLQLLFYSVGIGQISSEVPQNLSASRPQDRQFILSSKKLLLSDSGFYLCAFVGAATVNTEAFFGQGTRLTVV.